The 25 T cell receptor beta chains in this list originate from one sample, sequenced in a study of T cells expressing NK-cell markers. TCRdb re-called the 5' RACE reads and gives one entry per CDR3 protein, without DNA. This sample's table has under 600,000 distinct CDR3 sequences. Sample: blood T cells: a sorted CD56 or NKG2C T cell subset, CD4+ or CD8+ T cells, or bulk PBMC T cells (not recorded which). The receptors stem from a woman aged 50 to 60 in good health.

This rearrangement joins TRBV15 to TRBJ1-1; as DNA is missing, the TRBD1 call by TCRdb cannot be tested. In germline, CDR1 is LNHNV, CDR2 YYDKDF (reference sequence). The CDR3 extends over 13 amino acids. Here the CDR3 reads CATRTGGRTEAFF.

The chain joins TRBV7-8 to TRBJ1-5; TCRdb indicates TRBD1, and absent DNA this call remains unverified. Per the germline V gene, CDR1 is SGHVS and CDR2 is FQNEAQ. The CDR3 loop spans 17 amino acids. CDR3 protein: CASSLDWERGFNQPQHF.

V gene TRBV6-1 combines with J gene TRBJ2-5. The CDR3 extends over 13 amino acids. CDR1 is MNHNS and CDR2 is SASEGT in the germline V gene. CDR3 residues: CASSEAWRETQYF.

The J gene is TRBJ1-2, the V gene TRBV12-3 or TRBV12-4; lacking DNA, the TRBD1 call made by TCRdb goes unchecked. The CDR3 is made up of 14 amino acids. This CDR3 is CASSFRGAGYGYTF.

The chain couples TRBV10-1 to TRBJ2-2; TCRdb picks TRBD2, but there is no DNA to check that call. The CDR3 has 14 residues. Per germline, CDR1 WNHNN and CDR2 SYGVQD (reference sequence). The CDR3 is CASSVWGPTGELFF.

The chain combines TRBV6-2 or TRBV6-3 with TRBJ1-4. The CDR3 is 15 amino acids. Germline loops: CDR1 MNHEY, CDR2 SVGEGT. CDR3 sequence reads: CASSYSGPLNEKLFF.

This chain joins TRBV12-3 or TRBV12-4 and TRBJ2-2. The CDR3 sequence is 17 residues long. CDR3 sequence reads: CASSFGIKTGNTGELFF.

The gene calls are TRBV11-2 and TRBJ2-5; lacking DNA, the TRBD2 call made by TCRdb goes unchecked. Per germline, CDR1 SGHAT and CDR2 FQNNGV. This CDR3 is built from 15 residues. This CDR3 reads CASSFEGGRTETQYF.

V is TRBV12-3 or TRBV12-4 and J is TRBJ1-2; the D gene TCRdb calls, TRBD1, cannot be checked with no DNA. The CDR3 runs 12 residues. The CDR3 is CASSLARAGYTF.

The gene calls are TRBV5-1 and TRBJ2-1; with no DNA, the TCRdb D assignment of TRBD2 cannot be verified. The V gene's germline CDR1 is SGHRS and CDR2 YFSETQ. The CDR3 sequence is 18 residues long. The CDR3 sequence: CASSRLAGGPTSYNEQFF. The whole variable domain, filled in from reference TRBV5-1 and TRBJ2-1, reads KAGVTQTPRYLIKTRGQQVTLSCSPISGHRSVSWYQQTPGQGLQFLFEYFSETQRNKGNFPGRFSGRQFSNSRSEMNVSTLELGDSALYLCASSRLAGGPTSYNEQFFGPGTRLTVL.

The gene calls are TRBV29-1 and TRBJ1-4; the TCRdb D gene call, TRBD1, has no DNA to confirm it. Germline values: CDR1 SQVTM, CDR2 ANQGSEA. CDR3 size: 15 residues. The CDR3 loop is CSVGIVRGGNEKLFF.

V is TRBV12-3 or TRBV12-4 and J is TRBJ2-1. The CDR3 is made up of 16 amino acids. The chain's CDR3 is CASSHSTAGSYNEQFF.

This chain uses TRBV12-3 or TRBV12-4 with TRBJ2-1; the D call from TCRdb, TRBD1, cannot be confirmed without DNA. This CDR3 is 15 amino acids long. CDR3 loop: CASSLFGQGANEQFF.

V gene TRBV6-5 combines with J gene TRBJ1-5; the D call of TRBD1 rests on TCRdb alone, since no DNA is present to check it. The CDR3 sequence is 15 residues long. Germline CDR1 is MNHEY and CDR2 is SVGAGI. This CDR3 reads CASSYGQGSTQPQHF.

The rearrangement joins TRBV7-8 to TRBJ1-4; the TRBD1 assignment by TCRdb is unverifiable without DNA. CDR3 length: 14 residues. Germline values: CDR1 SGHVS, CDR2 FQNEAQ. The CDR3 protein is CASSDDRVGEKLFF.

The chain combines TRBV5-1 with TRBJ1-6; the TCRdb call, TRBD1, lacks DNA for checking. Germline V lookup: CDR1 SGHRS, CDR2 YFSETQ. CDR3 length equals 15 residues. The CDR3 here is CASSRTGSYNSPLHF.

The chain uses TRBV19 and TRBJ1-4; TCRdb returns TRBD1, unconfirmable since there is no DNA. Germline CDR1 and CDR2: LNHDA and SQIVND (reference sequence). CDR3 length: 11 amino acids. The CDR3 region is CATRTGEKLFF. The complete variable domain, with remaining parts taken from reference TRBV19 and TRBJ1-4, reads DGGITQSPKYLFRKEGQNVTLSCEQNLNHDAMYWYRQDPGQGLRLIYYSQIVNDFQKGDIAEGYSVSREKKESFPLTVTSAQKNPTAFYLCATRTGEKLFFGSGTQLSVL.

This rearrangement joins TRBV2 to TRBJ1-2; TCRdb indicates TRBD1, and absent DNA this call remains unverified. The CDR3 sequence is 13 residues long. The germline CDR1 and CDR2 sequences are SNHLY and FYNNEI. CDR3 amino acids: CASNIRGEDGYTF.

This chain links TRBV25-1 with TRBJ2-6; checking the TCRdb D call of TRBD1 is not possible without DNA. Germline lookup yields CDR1 MGHDK and CDR2 SYGVNS. The CDR3 spans 18 residues. The CDR3 spells CASSKQTGGAAGANVLTF.

The chain links TRBV12-3 or TRBV12-4 to TRBJ1-4. This CDR3 is 14 amino acids long. The CDR3 protein is CASSKREEGEKLFF.

The gene calls are TRBV9 and TRBJ2-1; TCRdb calls TRBD2, which cannot be checked without DNA. Per germline, CDR1 SGDLS and CDR2 YYNGEE. The CDR3 length is 16 residues. CDR3 protein: CASSLEAGGPVNEQFF.

The chain is built from TRBV19 and TRBJ1-3. The CDR3 runs 14 residues. Germline CDR1 reads LNHDA; CDR2 reads SQIVND (reference sequence). CDR3: CASSIGGSGNTIYF.

The CDR3 region is CASSQRGAGYSAEQYF. The chain has TRBV3-1 and TRBJ2-7; TCRdb designates TRBD1, a call that cannot be tested without DNA. The V gene's germline CDR1 is LGHDT and CDR2 YNNKEL (reference sequence). CDR3 length: 16 residues.

V is TRBV9 and J is TRBJ1-6; the TCRdb D gene call, TRBD1, has no DNA to confirm it. The CDR3 length is 15 residues. Germline-derived CDR1 and CDR2 are SGDLS and YYNGEE. The CDR3 protein is CASSVQGTLNSPLHF.

The rearrangement joins TRBV20-1 to TRBJ2-3; the D gene TCRdb calls, TRBD2, cannot be checked with no DNA. Germline CDR1 and CDR2: DFQATT and SNEGSKA (reference sequence). This CDR3 spans 14 amino acids. The CDR3 reads CSALTRVTVDTQYF.